This T cell receptor (beta chain) comes out of a study of T cell responses to AZD1222 COVID-19 vaccine (dated by TCRdb to about 2021). In the study overall: AZD1222 recipients given second doses at about 4 weeks or at about 12 weeks were pooled, since spike-specific TCR depth and breadth were not found to differ between the two schedules. A total of about 230 trial participants underwent TCR sequencing, of whom about 210 received two doses of AZD1222 and roughly 25 received two doses of the MenACWY control vaccine. Enrollment into the trials was organized by age into subgroups of 18-55, 56-69 and 70-plus years, and those subgroups contained roughly 150, 30 and 60 TCR-sequenced participants, respectively.

The CDR3 regions of human TCRbeta chains were analyzed by immunosequencing. The original methods were these. Repertoire TCRs were checked for matches against a reference library of SARS-CoV-2-specific TCRs that had been generated using the MIRA antigen-specificity platform. Breadth was defined as the fraction of unique TCRs that were SARS-CoV-2-associated. Depth was defined as the fraction of total T cells that were SARS-CoV-2-associated. Using the MIRA data, every spike-specific TCR was mapped to the spike region that the TCR reacted to and assigned to either a CD4 or a CD8 class. Log10-transformed breadth and depth values were compared by one-way ANOVA with Sidak's multiple comparisons tests. TCRdb provides this immuneACCESS table in a form limited to in-frame rearrangements. Some clones are lacking; in checked studies, under half of them reflect an unresolved V gene, and why the rest are absent is not known. The V and J calls and the clone size are those of that table, but D and trimming were determined from the DNA. Recorded for this sample are about 130,000 clones; roughly 90% of them occurred a single time. 1.5% to 2% of the sample belongs to the ten largest clones.

With respect to this clone: Its antigen remains undetermined. Nothing much larger sits one base from this clone, and base qualities are not available.

According to the study, the label for this sample's time point signals: baseline before first vaccination. Vaccinee samples were obtained from the UK trials COV001 and COV002, which included a single-blind randomized controlled phase 2/3 trial of AZD1222 (ChAdOx1 nCoV-19) in healthy adults. Trial participant PBMC samples were collected at day 0 and day 28 after the second dose for TCRbeta chain sequencing. The paper as a whole reports these results and caveats: The whole spike protein was spanned by vaccine-associated CD4 TCRs, and dominant responses were seen in regions 160-218 and 743-854. Participants were mostly white British, with more females than males. The authors suggested clonal diversity may have been underestimated. Reportedly, almost half of the unique spike-specific TCRs recognized epitopes lying outside the regions that are mutated in the B.1.351 and B.1.1.7 variants. After two AZD1222 doses, both the breadth and the depth of spike-specific TCRs were significantly higher than at day 0 and than in MenACWY recipients. Conclusions about previously exposed vaccinees are limited, since just five or six AZD1222 recipients were seropositive for SARS-CoV-2 at baseline. Because no day 14 peak-response samples were available, repertoires were characterized only after the peak T cell response. The 56-69-year group was small, and its depth increase did not reach significance, likely because of low power.

V was cut back by 7 bases and J by 3 bases, leaving a gap of 22 bases between them. From the cysteine up to the phenylalanine, the CDR3 has a length of 16 residues. The sequence is cut down to CDR3 DNA, 48 bases in frame from base 1. The germline V gene (reference sequence) specifies MNHEY as CDR1 and SMNVEV as CDR2. Rearrangement joined TRBV27 to TRBJ2-7, with the D call tentatively TRBD1 or TRBD2, each fitting 5 bases. The sample in question was peripheral blood, obtained on day 0 of AZD1222 vaccination. This clonotype was obtained from an adult in good health. The CDR3 region reads CASTKKPGRGNYEQYF. The nucleotide sequence is given as TGTGCCAGCACTAAAAAACCGGGACGGGGAAACTACGAGCAGTACTTC.